This TCR beta chain was identified in a study of cytomegalovirus exposure and HLA in healthy donors. Both 60 Vbeta primers and 13 Jbeta primers went into the PCR. TCRdb keeps only in-frame clones here, not all; method: immunoSEQ multiplex PCR. This table holds about 130,000 clones, 75% to 90% found once. Germline V CDR1 and CDR2: SGHVS, FNYEAQ. Trimming pared 3 bases from V and 5 bases from J, leaving 13 bases between. The CDR3 loop spans 14 amino acids. The V and J genes are TRBV7-6 and TRBJ2-5; maybe TRBD2 (6 bases). The sequencing input was PBMCs. This TCR was recovered from a young man in good health and CMV-seropositive. The CDR3 DNA is TGTGCCAGCAGCTTTAATCTGGAGGGGGAGACCCAGTACTTC. This sequence encodes CASSFNLEGETQYF. The full variable domain, in which reference TRBV7-6 and TRBJ2-5 provide the parts outside the CDR3, is GAGVSQSPRYKVTKRGQDVALRCDPISGHVSLYWYRQALGQGPEFLTYFNYEAQQDKSGLPNDRFSAERPEGSISTLTIQRTEQRDSAMYRCASSFNLEGETQYFGPGTRLLVL.